The T cell receptor (beta chain) described here comes from a study of monozygotic twins with inflammatory bowel disease. Per the germline V gene, CDR1 is MNHEY and CDR2 is SMNVEV (reference sequence). The CDR3 length is 14 residues. From its re-call of the 5' RACE reads, TCRdb lists each CDR3 protein once, without DNA. Its table records approximately 330,000 distinct CDR3 sequences. Sequencing was carried out using blood. The J gene is TRBJ1-2, the V gene TRBV27; the TCRdb call, TRBD1, lacks DNA for checking. This receptor was obtained from a human donor with ulcerative colitis or Crohn's disease, or a healthy co-twin of an affected twin (not recorded which). CDR3 in amino acids: CASSFSQGVRGYTF.